The clone carrying this TCR beta chain has a count of ten or more. Its antigen is unidentified. Amplification targeted TCR beta CDR3 regions from RNA transcripts. With the HTBI primer set, the TCR CDR3 went through a first round of RT-PCR. TCRdb re-analysed the multiplex PCR reads in MiXCR, keeping a single row per CDR3 protein. The table shows around 300,000 distinct CDR3 sequences, with over 11% occurring only once. Trimming pared 4 bases from V and 3 bases from J, leaving 18 bases between. The CDR3 loop spans 16 amino acids. Germline V gene data show CDR1 as MNHEY and CDR2 as SVGEGT. These data come from a study of T cells in Graves' hyperthyroidism and ophthalmopathy. Whole-study findings and limits: Model predictions of ophthalmopathy came a median roughly 6.7 months before onset.

The chain employs TRBV6-2 or TRBV6-3 and TRBJ1-2; possible D gene TRBD1, 5 bases. The sequenced sample consisted of blood. The receptor was isolated from a woman in her twenties or thirties with Graves' hyperthyroidism. CDR3 nucleotide sequence: TGTGCCAGCAGTTGGGGGTCGACACGGCTTGACTATGGCTACACCTTC. It specifies CASSWGSTRLDYGYTF.